This T cell receptor beta chain was captured in a study of CD8 T cells in Susac syndrome. Study-wide results and limits: The CD4+ T cell repertoires of Susac syndrome were found to show no clonal expansion.

CDR1 is DFQATT and CDR2 is SNEGSKA in the germline V gene (reference sequence). V lost 3 bases to trimming and J lost 2 bases, with 9 bases between them. The CDR3 covers 13 residues. The RNA input was about 0.5 to 1 ug, and it was reverse transcribed with random hexamers. Multiplex PCR with immunoSEQ amplified the TCR beta CDR3 across 54 Vbeta and 13 Jbeta. TCRdb itself ran the immunoSEQ multiplex PCR reads through MiXCR, one entry per CDR3 protein. The data show around 170,000 distinct CDR3 sequences, around 95% seen once. For this clonotype: Its matching antigen is unknown.

The clonotype comes from a human donor with Susac syndrome. This chain links TRBV20-1 with TRBJ2-3, with D possibly matching TRBD2 (5 bases). What was sequenced was CD4+ T cells from PBMCs. The CDR3 region has the DNA TGCAGTGCTAGGGCGGACTCCACAGATACGCAGTATTTT. Its protein is CSARADSTDTQYF.